The T cell receptor (beta chain) under discussion was sequenced for a study of CD8 T cells in Susac syndrome. The study, taken as a whole, reports: Where Susac syndrome CD4+ T cell repertoires were concerned, no clonal expansion was evident.

Sequencing of TCR beta was performed on blood CD8+ T cells and on blood CD4+ T cells. Comments on this clonotype: What it recognizes is unknown.

Random hexamers served to reverse transcribe roughly 0.45 to 1 ug RNA. The amplification used immunoSEQ multiplex PCR on TCR beta CDR3; it spanned 54 Vbeta and 13 Jbeta. TCRdb re-called the immunoSEQ multiplex PCR reads with MiXCR, one entry per CDR3 protein. The sample has 150,000 to 200,000 distinct CDR3 sequences, about 94% seen once. Germline V gene data show CDR1 as SGHVS and CDR2 as FQNEAQ. This CDR3 is 16 amino acids long. V lost 1 base to trimming and J lost 1 base, with 11 bases between them. Input material: CD4+ T cells from PBMCs. The source of this sequence is a human donor with Susac syndrome. The chain carries TRBV7-8 and TRBJ1-5; D might be TRBD1 (6 bases). The CDR3 DNA reads TGTGCCAGCAGCTTAGGGATGGGGGCGAGCAATCAGCCCCAGCATTTT. Translated, it gives CASSLGMGASNQPQHF.